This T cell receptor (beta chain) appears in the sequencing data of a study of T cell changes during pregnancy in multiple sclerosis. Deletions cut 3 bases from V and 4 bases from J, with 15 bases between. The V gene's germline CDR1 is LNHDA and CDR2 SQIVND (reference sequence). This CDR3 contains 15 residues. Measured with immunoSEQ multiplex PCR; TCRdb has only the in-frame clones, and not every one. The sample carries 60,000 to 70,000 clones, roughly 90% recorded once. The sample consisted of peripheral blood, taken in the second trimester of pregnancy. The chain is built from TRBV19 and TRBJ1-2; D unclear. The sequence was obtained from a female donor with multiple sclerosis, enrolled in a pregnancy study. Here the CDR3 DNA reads TGTGCCAGTAGTATGGCGGGGTTGTGGAGCTATGGCTACACCTTC. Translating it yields CASSMAGLWSYGYTF.